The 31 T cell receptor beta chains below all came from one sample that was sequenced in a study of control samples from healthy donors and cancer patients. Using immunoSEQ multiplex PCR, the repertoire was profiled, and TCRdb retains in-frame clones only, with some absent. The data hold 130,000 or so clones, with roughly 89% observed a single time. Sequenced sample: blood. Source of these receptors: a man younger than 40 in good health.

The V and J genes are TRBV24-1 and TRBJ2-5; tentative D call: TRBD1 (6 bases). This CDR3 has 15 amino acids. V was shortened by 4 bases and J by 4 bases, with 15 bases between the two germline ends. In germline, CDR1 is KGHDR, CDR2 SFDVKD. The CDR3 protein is CATSEGRGEGETQYF. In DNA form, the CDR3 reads TGTGCCACCAGTGAGGGCAGGGGAGAGGGAGAGACCCAGTACTTC.

Here the CDR3 DNA reads TGCGCCACCTCGACAGGGGCTACCGGCGGCTACACCTTC. Translating it yields CATSTGATGGYTF. The chain couples TRBV10-1 to TRBJ1-2, with TRBD1 matching 8 bases. Looked up from germline, CDR1 is WNHNN and CDR2 is SYGVQD (reference sequence). With 10 bases clipped from V and 8 bases from J, the junction kept 12 bases outside the gene matches. The CDR3 is 13 residues long.

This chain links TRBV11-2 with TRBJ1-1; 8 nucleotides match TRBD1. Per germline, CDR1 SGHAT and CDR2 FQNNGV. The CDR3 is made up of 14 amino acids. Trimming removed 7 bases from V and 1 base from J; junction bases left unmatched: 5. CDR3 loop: CASTSGQANTEAFF. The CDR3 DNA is TGTGCCAGCACCTCGGGACAGGCGAACACTGAAGCTTTCTTT. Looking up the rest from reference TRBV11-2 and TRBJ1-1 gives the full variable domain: EAGVAQSPRYKIIEKRQSVAFWCNPISGHATLYWYQQILGQGPKLLIQFQNNGVVDDSQLPKDRFSAERLKGVDSTLKIQPAKLEDSAVYLCASTSGQANTEAFFGQGTRLTVV.

CDR3 region: CASTPGQSNEKLFF. The CDR3 coding sequence is TGTGCCTCGACCCCGGGACAGAGTAATGAAAAACTGTTTTTT. The chain has TRBV10-3 and TRBJ1-4; 7 positions agree with TRBD1. The V gene end was trimmed by 11 bases and the J gene end by 4 bases; junction bases not matched to a gene: 10. There are 14 residues in the CDR3. CDR1 ENHRY and CDR2 SYGVKD come from the germline V gene.

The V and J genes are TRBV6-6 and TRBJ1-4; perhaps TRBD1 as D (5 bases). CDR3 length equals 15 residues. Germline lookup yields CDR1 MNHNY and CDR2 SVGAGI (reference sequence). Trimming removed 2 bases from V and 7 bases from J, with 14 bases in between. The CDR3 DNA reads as TGTGCCAGCAGTTACGGGGCGGGGGGTGGTGAAAAACTGTTTTTT. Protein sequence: CASSYGAGGGEKLFF.

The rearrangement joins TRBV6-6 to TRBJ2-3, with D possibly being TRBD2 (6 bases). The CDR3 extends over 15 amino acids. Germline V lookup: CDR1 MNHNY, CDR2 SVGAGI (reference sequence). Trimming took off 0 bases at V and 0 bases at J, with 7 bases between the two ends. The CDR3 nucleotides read TGTGCCAGCAGTTACTCGGGGACTAGCACAGATACGCAGTATTTT. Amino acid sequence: CASSYSGTSTDTQYF.

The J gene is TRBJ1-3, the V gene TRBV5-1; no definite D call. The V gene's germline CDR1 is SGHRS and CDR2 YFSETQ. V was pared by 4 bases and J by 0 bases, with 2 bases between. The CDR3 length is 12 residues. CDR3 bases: TGCGCCAGCAGCGTCTCTGGAAACACCATATATTTT. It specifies CASSVSGNTIYF.

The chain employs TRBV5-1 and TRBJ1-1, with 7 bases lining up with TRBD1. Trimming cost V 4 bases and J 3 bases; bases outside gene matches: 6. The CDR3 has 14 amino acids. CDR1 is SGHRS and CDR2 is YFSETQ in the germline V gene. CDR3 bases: TGCGCCAGCAGCCAAACAGGGGAGCACACTGAAGCTTTCTTT. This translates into CASSQTGEHTEAFF.

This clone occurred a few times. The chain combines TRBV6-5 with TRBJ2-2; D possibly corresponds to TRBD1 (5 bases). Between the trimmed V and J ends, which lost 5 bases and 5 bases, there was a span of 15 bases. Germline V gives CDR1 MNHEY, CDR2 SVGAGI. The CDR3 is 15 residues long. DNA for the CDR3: TGTGCCAGCAGTCAGCTCAGGGTCGGAACCGGGGAGCTGTTTTTT. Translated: CASSQLRVGTGELFF.

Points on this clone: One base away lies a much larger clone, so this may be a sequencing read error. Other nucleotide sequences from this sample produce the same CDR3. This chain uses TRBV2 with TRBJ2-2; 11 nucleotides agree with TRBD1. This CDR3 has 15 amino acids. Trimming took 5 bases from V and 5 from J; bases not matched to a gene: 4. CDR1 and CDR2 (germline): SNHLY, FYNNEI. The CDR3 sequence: CASSSGTGGTGELFF. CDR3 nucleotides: TGTGCCAGCAGTTCCGGGACAGGGGGTACCGGGGAGCTGTTTTTT.

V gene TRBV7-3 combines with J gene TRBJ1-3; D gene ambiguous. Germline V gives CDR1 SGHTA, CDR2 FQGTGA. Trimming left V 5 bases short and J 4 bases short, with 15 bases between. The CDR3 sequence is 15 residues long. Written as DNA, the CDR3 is TGTGCCAGCAGCCCCAGTAGGGTGGCAGGAAACACCATATATTTT. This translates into CASSPSRVAGNTIYF.

Here the CDR3 DNA reads TGTGCCAGCAGTTTAGCCAGCTCCTACGAGCAGTACTTC. Translated, it gives CASSLASSYEQYF. This sequence joins TRBV12-3 or TRBV12-4 and TRBJ2-7; D gene uncertain. The CDR3 has 13 residues. V was shortened by 0 bases and J by 0 bases, with 3 bases between the two germline ends.

The CDR3 here is CASSAGGRQPQHF. The CDR3 DNA reads as TGTGCCAGCAGCGCAGGGGGCCGGCAGCCCCAGCATTTT. V usage is TRBV2 and J usage is TRBJ1-5; TRBD1 matches at 8 bases. Germline-derived CDR1 and CDR2 are SNHLY and FYNNEI. The CDR3 has 13 amino acids. V shed 6 bases and J 7 bases; nucleotides not matched to a gene: 5.

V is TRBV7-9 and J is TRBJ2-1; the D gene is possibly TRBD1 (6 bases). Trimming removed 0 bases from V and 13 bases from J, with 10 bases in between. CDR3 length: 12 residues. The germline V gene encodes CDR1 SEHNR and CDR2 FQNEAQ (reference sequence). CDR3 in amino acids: CASSLAGAEQFF. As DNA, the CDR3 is TGTGCCAGCAGCTTAGCGGGGGCAGAACAGTTCTTC.

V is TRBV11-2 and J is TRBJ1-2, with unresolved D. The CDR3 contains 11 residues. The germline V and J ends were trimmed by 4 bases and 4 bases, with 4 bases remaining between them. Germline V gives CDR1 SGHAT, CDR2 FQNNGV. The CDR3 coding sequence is TGTGCCAGCAGCTCCTCCTATGGCTACACCTTC. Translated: CASSSSYGYTF.

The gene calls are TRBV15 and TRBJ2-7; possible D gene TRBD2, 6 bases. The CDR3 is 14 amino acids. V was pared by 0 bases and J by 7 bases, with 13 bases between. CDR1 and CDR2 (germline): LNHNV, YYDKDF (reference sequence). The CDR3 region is CATSRDGGVGEQYV. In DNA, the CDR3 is TGTGCCACCAGCAGAGATGGAGGGGTTGGGGAGCAGTACGTC.

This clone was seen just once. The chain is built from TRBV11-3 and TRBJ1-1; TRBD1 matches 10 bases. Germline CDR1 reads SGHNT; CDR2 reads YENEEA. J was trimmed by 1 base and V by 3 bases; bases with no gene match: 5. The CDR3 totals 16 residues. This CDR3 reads CASSFQTGGTNTEAFF. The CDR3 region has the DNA TGTGCCAGCAGCTTCCAGACAGGGGGCACGAACACTGAAGCTTTCTTT.

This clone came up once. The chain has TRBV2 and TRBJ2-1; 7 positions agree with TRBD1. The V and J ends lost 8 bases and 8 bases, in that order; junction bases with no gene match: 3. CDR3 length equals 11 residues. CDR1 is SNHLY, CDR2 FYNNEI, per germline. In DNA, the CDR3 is TGTGCCAGCGACGACAGGGATGAGCAGTTCTTC. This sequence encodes CASDDRDEQFF.

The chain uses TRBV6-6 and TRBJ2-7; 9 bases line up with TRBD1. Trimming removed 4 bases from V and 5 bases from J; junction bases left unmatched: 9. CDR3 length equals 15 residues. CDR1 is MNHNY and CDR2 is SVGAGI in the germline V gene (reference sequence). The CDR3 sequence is CASSFPGQGKDEQYF. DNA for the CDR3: TGTGCCAGCAGTTTCCCGGGACAGGGCAAGGACGAGCAGTACTTC.

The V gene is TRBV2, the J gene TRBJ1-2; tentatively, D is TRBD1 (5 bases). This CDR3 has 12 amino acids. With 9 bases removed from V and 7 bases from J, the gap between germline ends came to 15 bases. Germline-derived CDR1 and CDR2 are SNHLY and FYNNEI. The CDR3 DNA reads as TGTGCCAGTCTCGGAGGGGCTGGTGGCTACACCTTC. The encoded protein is CASLGGAGGYTF.

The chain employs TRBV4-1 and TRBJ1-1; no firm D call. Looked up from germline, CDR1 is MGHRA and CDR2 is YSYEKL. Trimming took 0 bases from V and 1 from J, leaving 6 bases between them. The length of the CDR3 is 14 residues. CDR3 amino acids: CASSQDRGNTEAFF. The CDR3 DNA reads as TGCGCCAGCAGCCAAGATCGAGGGAACACTGAAGCTTTCTTT.

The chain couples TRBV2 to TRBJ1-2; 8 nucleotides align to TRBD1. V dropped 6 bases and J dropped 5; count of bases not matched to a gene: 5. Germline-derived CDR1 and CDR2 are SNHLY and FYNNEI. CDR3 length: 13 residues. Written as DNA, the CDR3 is TGTGCCAGCAGACCTGGACAGGGTTATGGCTACACCTTC. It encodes CASRPGQGYGYTF.

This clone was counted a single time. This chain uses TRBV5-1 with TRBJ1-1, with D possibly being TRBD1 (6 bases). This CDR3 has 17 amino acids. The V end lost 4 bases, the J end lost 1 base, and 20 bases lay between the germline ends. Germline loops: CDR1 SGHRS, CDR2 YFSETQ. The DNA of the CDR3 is TGCGCCAGCAGCAAGGGGGTAGGGTGGACTGCGAACACTGAAGCTTTCTTT. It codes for CASSKGVGWTANTEAFF. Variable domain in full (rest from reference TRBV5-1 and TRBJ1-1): KAGVTQTPRYLIKTRGQQVTLSCSPISGHRSVSWYQQTPGQGLQFLFEYFSETQRNKGNFPGRFSGRQFSNSRSEMNVSTLELGDSALYLCASSKGVGWTANTEAFFGQGTRLTVV.

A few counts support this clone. As DNA, the CDR3 is TGTGCCAGCAGTATAACAGGGATCGAGCAGTACGTC. This gives the protein CASSITGIEQYV. The V and J genes are TRBV2 and TRBJ2-7; D perhaps matches TRBD1 (6 bases). CDR1 and CDR2 (germline): SNHLY, FYNNEI. This CDR3 region has 12 residues. Trimming cost V 5 bases and J 6 bases, with 11 bases left between them.

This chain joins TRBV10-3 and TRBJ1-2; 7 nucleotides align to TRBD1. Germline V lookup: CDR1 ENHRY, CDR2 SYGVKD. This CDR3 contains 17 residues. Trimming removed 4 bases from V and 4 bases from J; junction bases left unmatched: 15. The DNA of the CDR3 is TGTGCCATCAGTGGTCAATCAACAGGACAGGACCTCTATGGCTACACCTTC. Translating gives CAISGQSTGQDLYGYTF.

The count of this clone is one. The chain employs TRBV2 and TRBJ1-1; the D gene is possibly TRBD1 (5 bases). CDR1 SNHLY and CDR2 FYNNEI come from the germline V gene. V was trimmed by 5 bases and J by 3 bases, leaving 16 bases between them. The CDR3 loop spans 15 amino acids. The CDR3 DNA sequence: TGTGCCAGCAGTTCCAGGGCGTTGGGCGACACTGAAGCTTTCTTT. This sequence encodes CASSSRALGDTEAFF.

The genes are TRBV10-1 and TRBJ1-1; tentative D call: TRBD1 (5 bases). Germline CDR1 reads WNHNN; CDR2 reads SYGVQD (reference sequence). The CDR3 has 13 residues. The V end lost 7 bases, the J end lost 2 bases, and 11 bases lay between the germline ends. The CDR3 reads CASKLQENTEAFF. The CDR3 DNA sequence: TGCGCCAGCAAGTTACAGGAAAACACTGAAGCTTTCTTT.

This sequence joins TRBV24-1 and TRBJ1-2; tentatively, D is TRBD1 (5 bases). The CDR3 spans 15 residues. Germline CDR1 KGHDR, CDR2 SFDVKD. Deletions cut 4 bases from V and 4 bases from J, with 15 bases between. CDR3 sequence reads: CATSDGDVSVYGYTF. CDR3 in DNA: TGTGCCACCAGTGACGGGGACGTTTCGGTCTATGGCTACACCTTC.

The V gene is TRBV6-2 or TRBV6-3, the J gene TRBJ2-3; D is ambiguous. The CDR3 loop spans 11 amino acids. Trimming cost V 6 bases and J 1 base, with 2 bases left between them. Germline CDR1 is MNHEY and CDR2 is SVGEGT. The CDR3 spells CASSRTDTQYF. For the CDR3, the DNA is TGTGCCAGCAGCCGCACAGATACGCAGTATTTT.

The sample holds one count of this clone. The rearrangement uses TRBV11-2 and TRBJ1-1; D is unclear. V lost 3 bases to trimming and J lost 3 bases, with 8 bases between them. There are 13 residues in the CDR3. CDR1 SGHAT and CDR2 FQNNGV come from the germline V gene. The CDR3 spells CASSFQADTEAFF. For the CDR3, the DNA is TGTGCCAGCAGCTTCCAGGCGGACACTGAAGCTTTCTTT. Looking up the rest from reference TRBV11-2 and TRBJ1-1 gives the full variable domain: EAGVAQSPRYKIIEKRQSVAFWCNPISGHATLYWYQQILGQGPKLLIQFQNNGVVDDSQLPKDRFSAERLKGVDSTLKIQPAKLEDSAVYLCASSFQADTEAFFGQGTRLTVV.

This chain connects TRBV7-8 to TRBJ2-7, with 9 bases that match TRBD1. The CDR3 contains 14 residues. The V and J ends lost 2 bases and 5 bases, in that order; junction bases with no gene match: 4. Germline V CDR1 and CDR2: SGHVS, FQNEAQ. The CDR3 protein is CASSLRQGVHEQYV. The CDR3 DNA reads TGTGCCAGCAGCTTAAGACAGGGGGTCCACGAGCAGTACGTC.